A selection of T cell receptor beta chains follows, all from one sample in a study of CDR3 diversity in severe acne. TCRdb re-called the PCR reads through MiXCR, storing one row per CDR3 protein. The sample lists about 85,000 distinct CDR3 sequences, roughly 52% occurring once. Sequencing was performed on blood. The receptors stem from a male donor in good health, serving as a control. The CDR3 runs from the conserved cysteine through the conserved F or W. The order of the fields is CDR3 length, V gene, J gene, D gene, clone size, CDR3 DNA, CDR3 protein. A D gene is named only where the DNA matches it firmly. Not all rows give a size; the values are once, few, many and, for expanded clones, a class.

12	TRBV19	TRBJ1-5	-	-	TGTGCCAGTAGTATTAGACCTCAGCCCCAGCATTTT	CASSIRPQPQHF
19	TRBV6-1	TRBJ2-6	TRBD1	-	TGTGCCAGCAGTGCCTACGGACAGGGGATCGGGCGTGGGGCCAACGTCCTGACTTTC	CASSAYGQGIGRGANVLTF
15	TRBV5-6	TRBJ2-7	-	few	TGTGCCAGCAGCTTGGATGGCGCGTTAGCCTACGAGCAGTACTTC	CASSLDGALAYEQYF
14	TRBV20-1	TRBJ1-1	TRBD1	many	TGCAGTGCTAGAGATTACAGGGGGATCACTGAAGCTTTCTTT	CSARDYRGITEAFF
15	TRBV20-1	TRBJ1-5	TRBD1	-	TGCAGTGCCAGCCGTCGGACAGGGCGGAATCAGCCCCAGCATTTT	CSASRRTGRNQPQHF
12	TRBV6-1	TRBJ1-2	-	medium-sized	TGTGCCAGCAGTGAAGGACAGTATGGCTACACCTTC	CASSEGQYGYTF
14	TRBV2	TRBJ2-5	-	-	TGTGCCAGCAGCGAGGGACCGAACCAAGAGACCCAGTACTTC	CASSEGPNQETQYF
16	TRBV4-1	TRBJ1-5	-	-	TGCGCCAGCAGCCCCCTGGGCGGAGATAGCAATCAGCCCCAGCATTTT	CASSPLGGDSNQPQHF
13	TRBV2	TRBJ2-1	-	-	TGTGCCAGCAGTGGGACTGGTTACAATGAGCAGTTCTTC	CASSGTGYNEQFF
12	TRBV6-5	TRBJ2-7	-	many	TGTGCCAGCAGCAGGGGAACCCCGGAGCAGTACTTC	CASSRGTPEQYF
15	TRBV3-1	TRBJ2-7	-	many	TGTGCCAGCAGCCCCCGGGGAGGTGGAGCCTACGAGCAGTACTTC	CASSPRGGGAYEQYF
14	TRBV2	TRBJ1-1	-	few	TGTGCCAGCACCTTCTCGGACCTGGGTACTGAAGCTTTCTTT	CASTFSDLGTEAFF
13	TRBV4-2	TRBJ2-3	TRBD1	many	TGTGCCACTGGTGGGACAGCGACAGATACGCAGTATTTT	CATGGTATDTQYF
15	TRBV2	TRBJ2-7	-	-	TGTGCCAGCATAATCAGCCGAGCGAGTCCCTACGAGCAGTACTTC	CASIISRASPYEQYF
11	TRBV7-9	TRBJ2-3	-	-	TGTGCCAGTAGCTTAACAGATACGCAGTATTTC	CASSLTDTQYF
17	TRBV5-8	TRBJ2-5	TRBD2	few	TGTGCCAGCAGCCCGCCGGGACTAGCGGGAGTGGAGGAGACCCAGTACTTC	CASSPPGLAGVEETQYF
14	TRBV24-1	TRBJ1-2	TRBD1	-	TGTGCCACCAGTGAATCGACAGGGTATAAGGGCTACACCTTC	CATSESTGYKGYTF
13	TRBV20-1	TRBJ2-7	TRBD2	-	TGCAGTGCTAGAGATGGGGGGGGCTACGAGCAGTACTTC	CSARDGGGYEQYF
17	TRBV20-1	TRBJ2-3	-	once	TGCAGTGCCAGCTCACCACCGGTCGGGCTTATCACAGATACGCAGTATTTT	CSASSPPVGLITDTQYF
13	TRBV6-1	TRBJ1-6	TRBD1	many	TGTGCCAGCAGTGACACAGGGGGATCACCCCTCCACTTT	CASSDTGGSPLHF
13	TRBV20-1	TRBJ1-2	-	-	TGCAGTGCTAGCCGATCCGGGACGGATGGCTACACCTTC	CSASRSGTDGYTF
15	TRBV18	TRBJ2-5	-	many	TGTGCCAGCTCACCAAGGTCAGGGGGGCAGGAGACCCAGTACTTC	CASSPRSGGQETQYF
13	TRBV24-1	TRBJ1-2	TRBD1	-	TGTGCCACCAGTGAAGGACAGGCCTATGGCTACACCTTC	CATSEGQAYGYTF
13	TRBV2	TRBJ1-2	TRBD1	few	TGTGCCAGCGATGATCAGGGGGACTATGGCTACACCTTC	CASDDQGDYGYTF
18	TRBV19	TRBJ1-3	-	few	TGTGCCAGTAGTACTTTGCGGGGTAGACGAACTCCTGGAAACACCATATATTTT	CASSTLRGRRTPGNTIYF
14	TRBV27	TRBJ1-2	-	few	TGTGCCAGCAGTCACGGGACCGACATCTATGGCTACACCTTC	CASSHGTDIYGYTF
15	TRBV24-1	TRBJ2-2	TRBD2	many	TGTGCCACCAGGGCTAGCGGGAGATCCACCGGGGAGCTGTTTTTT	CATRASGRSTGELFF
12	TRBV6-6	TRBJ2-7	TRBD2	many	TGTGCCAGCGCAAGCGGGAGTTACGAGCAGTACTTC	CASASGSYEQYF
13	TRBV5-5	TRBJ2-7	-	-	TGTGCCAGCAGCCACCTAGGCATCTACGAGCAGTACTTC	CASSHLGIYEQYF
12	TRBV28	TRBJ1-5	-	few	TGTGCCAGCAGTTTATCAGGTCAGCCCCAGCATTTT	CASSLSGQPQHF
16	TRBV28	TRBJ2-5	TRBD2	many	TGTGCCAGCAGTTTATGGCGTGGGGGGGTTGGAGAGACCCAGTACTTC	CASSLWRGGVGETQYF
14	TRBV2	TRBJ2-1	TRBD1	-	TGTGCCAGCAACCCGGGACAGGGGGCTATTGAGCAGTTCTTC	CASNPGQGAIEQFF
13	TRBV10-1	TRBJ2-1	TRBD2	-	TGCGCCAGCAGTGTGGGCGGGAGCGATGAGCAGTTCTTC	CASSVGGSDEQFF
13	TRBV30	TRBJ1-1	-	once	TGTGCCTGGAGCCGGTGGGGAAACACTGAAGCTTTCTTT	CAWSRWGNTEAFF
15	TRBV24-1	TRBJ2-1	TRBD1	once	TGTGCCACCAGTGGAACGGGACAGGGGGCCAATGAGCAGTTCTTC	CATSGTGQGANEQFF
13	TRBV29-1	TRBJ2-7	-	-	TGCAGCGCTGATGCCCCCGGCAGCTTGGAGCAGTACTTC	CSADAPGSLEQYF
11	TRBV20-1	TRBJ1-1	-	few	TGCAGTGTGGGCAAGAACACTGAAGCTTTCTTT	CSVGKNTEAFF
15	TRBV20-1	TRBJ2-5	TRBD1	-	TGCAGTGCTAGAGACTACAGGGGGTCACAAGAGACCCAGTACTTC	CSARDYRGSQETQYF
16	TRBV5-1	TRBJ2-3	-	many	TGCGCCAGCAGCTTGGAGCAGGTAGCCCGCACAGATACGCAGTATTTT	CASSLEQVARTDTQYF
15	TRBV10-2	TRBJ2-6	-	-	TGCGCCAGCGGTACAGGGTGGAATGGGGCCAACGTCCTGACTTTC	CASGTGWNGANVLTF
15	TRBV5-1	TRBJ1-2	-	-	TGCGCCAGCAGCTTCGACACGGGCGCAGTCTATGGCTACACCTTC	CASSFDTGAVYGYTF
15	TRBV5-6	TRBJ1-4	TRBD1	-	TGTGCCAGCAGCTTGGCCGGGACAGGGAATGAAAAACTGTTTTTT	CASSLAGTGNEKLFF